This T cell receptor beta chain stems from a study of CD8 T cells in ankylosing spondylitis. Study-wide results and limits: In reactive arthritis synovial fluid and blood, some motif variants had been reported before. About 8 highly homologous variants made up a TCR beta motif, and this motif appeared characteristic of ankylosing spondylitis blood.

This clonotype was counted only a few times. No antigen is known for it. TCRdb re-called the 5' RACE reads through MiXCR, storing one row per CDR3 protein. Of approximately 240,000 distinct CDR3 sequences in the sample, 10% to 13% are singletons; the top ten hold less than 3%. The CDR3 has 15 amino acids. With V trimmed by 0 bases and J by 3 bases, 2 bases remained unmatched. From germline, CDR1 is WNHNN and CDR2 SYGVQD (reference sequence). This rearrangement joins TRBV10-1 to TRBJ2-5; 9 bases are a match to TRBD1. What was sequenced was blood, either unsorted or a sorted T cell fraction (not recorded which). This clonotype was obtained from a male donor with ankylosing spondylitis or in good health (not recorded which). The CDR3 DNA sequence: TGCGCCAGCAGTGAGTCGAGGACAGGGGAAGAGACCCAGTACTTC. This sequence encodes CASSESRTGEETQYF.